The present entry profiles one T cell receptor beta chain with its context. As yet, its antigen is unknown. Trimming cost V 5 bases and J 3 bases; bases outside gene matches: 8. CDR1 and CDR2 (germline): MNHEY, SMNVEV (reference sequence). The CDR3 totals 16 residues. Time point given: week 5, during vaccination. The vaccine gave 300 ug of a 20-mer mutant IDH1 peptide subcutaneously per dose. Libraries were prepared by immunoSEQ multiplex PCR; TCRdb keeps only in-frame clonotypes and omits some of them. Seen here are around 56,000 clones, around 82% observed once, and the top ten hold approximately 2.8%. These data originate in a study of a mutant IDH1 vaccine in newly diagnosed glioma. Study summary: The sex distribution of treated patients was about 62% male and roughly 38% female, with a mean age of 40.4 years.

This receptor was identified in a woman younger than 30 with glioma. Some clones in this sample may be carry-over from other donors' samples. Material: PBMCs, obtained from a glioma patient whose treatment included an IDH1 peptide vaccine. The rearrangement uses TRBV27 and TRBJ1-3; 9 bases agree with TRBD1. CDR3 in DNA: TGTGCCAGCAGTCCCTACGACAGGGGGTTTGGAAACACCATATATTTT. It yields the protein CASSPYDRGFGNTIYF.